Sequencing of this TCR beta chain was carried out in a study of blood T cell repertoires in COVID-19. Looking at the study overall: From the United States, Italy and Spain came samples of acute and convalescent COVID-19. PBMCs, B-cell-depleted T cells, or T cells provided the cDNA or gDNA that made up the material.

CDR3 length: 14 amino acids. Per the germline V gene, CDR1 is GTSNPN and CDR2 is SVGIG (reference sequence). Trimming stripped 0 bases from V and 2 bases from J, with 10 bases between. Original data processing: Using reference gene primer amplification, nucleated cell counts were estimated. Here immunoSEQ multiplex PCR was the method, and the copy in TCRdb shows in-frame clones only, minus some. Clone size and V and J calls were adopted from that table, with D and trimming inferred from the DNA. Counted here are some 390,000 clones, about nine tenths occurring once; the ten biggest clones make up less than 2%. Seattle's enrolled individuals joined amid active infection and were then monitored longitudinally.

J is TRBJ1-1 and V is TRBV30; no clear D. Sequencing used peripheral blood. The TCR comes from a woman between 35 and 50 years old with COVID-19, enrolled during active disease. In DNA form, the CDR3 reads TGTGCCTGGAGTGTATCCAGGACTAACACTGAAGCTTTCTTT. Translating gives CAWSVSRTNTEAFF.